This TCR beta chain was profiled in a study of technical replicates of blood from a few donors. Assay: immunoSEQ multiplex PCR; the TCRdb copy retains only in-frame clones and omits some. The table has about 70,000 clones, approximately 90% seen once. Losses at the gene ends were 2 bases for V and 2 bases for J; bases not matched to a gene: 8. Germline CDR1 reads SGHRS; CDR2 reads YFSETQ. The CDR3 has 16 amino acids. A single count supports this clone. This receptor was taken from a human donor in good health. Some clones in this sample may be carry-over from other donors' samples. The chain carries TRBV5-1 and TRBJ2-5; 8 bases are shared with TRBD1. Sequencing was done on a sample of PBMCs. The CDR3 nucleotides read TGCGCCAGCAGCTTAGACAGGGGATCCACTCAAGAGACCCAGTACTTC. This gives the protein CASSLDRGSTQETQYF. Filled out from reference TRBV5-1 and TRBJ2-5, the complete variable domain reads KAGVTQTPRYLIKTRGQQVTLSCSPISGHRSVSWYQQTPGQGLQFLFEYFSETQRNKGNFPGRFSGRQFSNSRSEMNVSTLELGDSALYLCASSLDRGSTQETQYFGPGTRLLVL.